This T cell receptor beta chain originates from a study of blood T cells in healthy people across ages. It was with a sample-barcoded 5' primer and a J-beta primer mix that a second PCR of roughly 7 to 12 cycles was run. TCRdb ran MiXCR on the 5' RACE reads and lists one entry per CDR3 protein. This table has some 750,000 distinct CDR3 sequences, about 20% appearing once. Details on this clonotype: No antigen is known for it.

V lost 0 bases, J lost 4 bases, and 9 bases stayed unmatched. Germline V gives CDR1 SGHRS, CDR2 YFSETQ. This CDR3 spans 17 amino acids. General study findings and limits: Donor CMV infection status was unknown, possibly confounding age-related changes in expanded clonotypes.

V usage is TRBV5-1 and J usage is TRBJ2-3; 9 bases line up with TRBD2. This sequence was found in a man between 65 and 80 years old in good health. Sample: blood. DNA of the CDR3: TGCGCCAGCAGCTTGGATCCGGGACTAGCAGGCGCAGATACGCAGTATTTT. Translating gives CASSLDPGLAGADTQYF. The whole variable domain, remainder taken from reference TRBV5-1 and TRBJ2-3, is KAGVTQTPRYLIKTRGQQVTLSCSPISGHRSVSWYQQTPGQGLQFLFEYFSETQRNKGNFPGRFSGRQFSNSRSEMNVSTLELGDSALYLCASSLDPGLAGADTQYFGPGTRLTVL.